This T cell receptor beta chain was identified in a study of cytomegalovirus exposure and HLA in healthy donors (dated by TCRdb to between 2016 and 2019). Background for the entire study: In an earlier analysis of approximately 640 of the donors, about 260 Gb of sequence data and some 120 million unique TCR beta sequences from 150 million to 200 million T cells were reported. About 320 gigabases of sequencing data and 70 million to 100 million unique TCR sequences were included in an early release covering around 600 HLA-typed donors. Of the roughly 390 genotyped donors, 81% fell in the genetic ancestry cluster associated with self-reported Caucasian donors. The study aimed to test whether cataloging public T cell receptors could reveal signatures of past pathogen exposure. The T cell repertoires of some 670 subjects were profiled by immunosequencing and related to cytomegalovirus serostatus. In addition to the first cohort of 650 to 750 subjects, a separate validation cohort of 130 or so different subjects was used. To predict cytomegalovirus infection status, the study brought together high-throughput TCR immunosequencing, statistical association of individual TCRs with disease status, and machine learning. A later analysis re-analyzed previously published TCR beta repertoires from 650 to 800 donors and added high-resolution HLA genotyping to study TCR occurrence patterns. Rather than using new phenotypic data, the later analysis identified candidate immune exposures from TCR beta sequences and from how often those sequences occurred across donors. An earlier analysis of around 640 of the donors used high-throughput TCR beta sequencing to judge whether each TCR beta V gene segment behaved as functional or pseudogenic. Donor age, sex, ethnicity and CMV serostatus were compiled alongside the repertoire data. Genome-wide SNP genotypes for about three fifths of the 666 donors were used in a later genetic analysis, which treated that subset as a discovery cohort. Every discovery cohort repertoire had been produced on one sequencing platform. HLA typing covered class I and class II loci at four-digit resolution. The number of typed donors differed by locus: about 620-640 for A, B, C, DRB1 and DQB1; approximately 520 for DQA1; 606 for DPA1; and roughly 470 for DPB1. Because of strong linkage in the cohort, four to six DR-DQ haplotypes were treated as single units for association and clustering. Among 300 to 500 genotyped donors of the cohort, an average of around 240,000 unique TCR beta nucleotide sequences was sequenced per donor, of which 15% to 20% were non-productive. Overall study outcomes, separate from this receptor: While some public TCRs were present in many individuals, most TCR sequences turned up only very rarely across donors. In an earlier analysis of approximately 590 of the donors, most TCR beta V segments were observed in productive rearrangements about 90% or about 30% of the time, broadly matching IMGT annotations. When HLA alleles, especially DR and DQ, strongly co-occurred, TCR associations were difficult to assign to individual alleles. It was suggested by the authors that the approach could potentially be generalized to other disease states and immunological phenotypes. The classifier was reported to diagnose cytomegalovirus status with high specificity and sensitivity in both the original cohort and the validation cohort. In the study, around 160 TCR beta chains were listed as associated with cytomegalovirus. Three of the identified cytomegalovirus-associated TCR beta chains were confirmed in vitro to be specific for cytomegalovirus antigens. The sequencing pipeline was judged likely to have produced a cluster of highly shared sequence variants as a technical artifact. A further reported finding was that TCR beta sequences accurately predicted the HLA-A and HLA-B alleles for most subjects in the first cohort. Because HLA typing was unavailable for some donors at each locus, only the typed subset was used in association tests. Approximately 18 rarely observed V segments, including chromosome 9 orphons, were excluded from the earlier analysis of a few hundred of the donors because counts were too low. The 87-base-pair reads could not distinguish some IMGT-functional V segments, including TRBV6-2 and TRBV6-3, so those segments were excluded. In a later analysis, around 17,000 TCR beta sequences were associated with specific HLA alleles at a false discovery rate of 0.05. In a later analysis, most CMV-associated TCR beta chains were found to appear HLA-restricted, with HLA associations seemingly driven largely by CMV exposure. The only immune exposure information available for the cohort was CMV serostatus. In a later genetic analysis, a missense DCLRE1C variant was associated with V-gene and J-gene trimming of TCR beta chains, and the association was replicated in an independent cohort. Linkage disequilibrium might explain the correlated functional status among segregating V segments, but an unknown experimental factor could not be ruled out. According to a later analysis, TCR association rates differed among HLA loci, with DRB1 alleles showing the most associated TCRs and HLA-C alleles showing the fewest. In a later genetic analysis, fewer N-insertions in productive TCRs were reported among donors in an Asian-associated ancestry cluster than the approximately 710-donor mean. A later analysis reported that several top co-occurrence clusters appeared linked to parvovirus B19, influenza, CMV and Epstein-Barr virus. Roughly uniform sequencing depth across donors was assumed in presence/absence analyses, although this assumption may not hold. In a later analysis, HLA-associated TCR beta chains were found to be more clonally expanded and to have lower generation probabilities than equally common non-associated chains. This cohort had only TCR beta chains sequenced, and the lack of alpha or paired-chain data limited which features could be detected.

The sample holds a few counts of this clone. There is no known antigen for this receptor. Per-base quality was not reported, and no clone a single base away is much larger than it. The library was obtained by the immunoSEQ multiplex PCR assay. For the multiplex PCR, a mixture combining 60 forward primers for TCR Vbeta segments and 13 reverse primers for TCR Jbeta segments was used. The CDR3 region of rearranged TCR beta genes was amplified from genomic DNA by a multiplex PCR assay. The Illumina HiSeq System was used to sequence the amplified TCR beta libraries as 87-base-pair reads. Per the original workflow: Across the 500 to 700 repertoires, a later analysis counted 60 million to 90 million unique TCR beta chains, roughly 11 million of which were shared by at least two donors. To remove PCR and sequencing errors, raw reads were error-corrected and collapsed into unique sequences using a nearest-neighbor algorithm that merged closely related sequences. V, D and J gene segments were assigned by aligning CDR3 sequences to IMGT reference sequences. For a sequence to be retained, a match of at least six nucleotides to both a V gene segment and a J gene segment was required. Rearrangements were classified as productive when the CDR3 lacked stop codons and remained in frame with V and J, and all other rearrangements were classified as non-productive. Following IMGT convention, CDR3 was defined as the stretch from the second conserved V-encoded cysteine up to the conserved J-encoded phenylalanine. The earlier analysis of 500 to 600 of the donors excluded sequences that lacked an unambiguous match to a single V gene segment. In an earlier analysis of roughly 600 of the donors, a V segment was called functional when productive rearrangements were above 56.7%, and segregating when the standard deviation between donors exceeded 5%. A statistical classification framework was developed to diagnose cytomegalovirus status using the catalog of TCR beta chain sequences. In a later analysis, TCR nucleotide sequences were compared against IMGT/GENE-DB human TR gene sequences so that V and J genes could be assigned. Using the TCRdist pipeline, a later analysis assigned CDR3 sequences along with most-parsimonious VDJ recombination scenarios. In a later analysis, each TCR beta chain was defined by its CDR3 amino acid sequence together with its V-gene family, and reads lacking a unique V-gene family were excluded. To address suspected cross-contamination and a sequencing artifact, a later analysis removed 550 to 750 highly shared, low-generation-probability nucleotide sequences. In a later analysis, a clonal expansion index for each public chain was calculated from normalized within-repertoire ranks of inferred template counts. Generation probabilities in a later analysis came from a VDJ recombination model fitted to out-of-frame rearrangements, and those results were checked against IGoR. In a later analysis, hypergeometric tests were used to score TCR-TCR, TCR-HLA and TCR-CMV co-occurrence, with a repertoire-size bias correction applied to TCR pairs. In a later analysis, false discovery rates were estimated by permuting HLA or CMV assignments 20 times. A later analysis grouped co-occurring TCRs with DBSCAN, adding TCRdist sequence similarity when clustering within HLA-allele-positive subsets. Repertoires with fewer than 30,000 or more than 120,000 public chains were left out of co-occurrence clustering, as were about five repertoires with anomalous nucleotide sharing. As stored in TCRdb, this immuneACCESS dataset retains in-frame rearrangements with V and J assigned. A fraction of the clones does not appear; measured against another copy, unresolved V genes explain less than half of the discrepancy, and the remainder lacks a known reason. The D gene and trimming were derived from the DNA, and the V and J assignments and clone size from that table. This sample lists about 120,000 clones; roughly 80% were detected once. Approximately 3.5% of the sample is in the top ten clones.

Per the germline V gene (reference sequence), MNHNY is the CDR1 and SVGAGI is the CDR2. The CDR3 runs 16 amino acids, cysteine and phenylalanine included. Left in the record is the CDR3 DNA by itself, 48 bases read in frame from the first base. The junction shows trimming of 2 bases on V and 1 base on J, plus 9 bases between the germline ends. The cohort consisted of 666 healthy bone marrow donors. At the time of sampling, all cohort members were nominally healthy, though unrecorded immune exposures were likely present. The donor was CMV seropositive and belonged to the group of a few hundred seropositive cohort members. Every donor gave a peripheral blood sample, and the peripheral blood mononuclear cells from that sample were used for TCR beta sequencing. Genomic DNA was extracted from the blood cell samples with the Qiagen DNeasy Blood Extraction Kit.

This receptor was obtained from a woman in her 30s in good health and CMV-seropositive. The material sequenced was PBMCs. The sequence joins TRBV6-6 to TRBJ2-6, with the D gene not clear enough to name. The DNA sequence is as follows: TGTGCCAGCAGTTACCCAAAATTGTCTGGGGCCAACGTCCTGACTTTC. This is translated as CASSYPKLSGANVLTF.